Below, one T cell receptor beta chain is given with its context. Generated by immunoSEQ multiplex PCR, the TCRdb table keeps only in-frame clones and is missing some. The profile covers under 60,000 clones, with 85% appearing a single time and 9.5% to 13% taken by the ten largest. Losses at the gene ends were 3 bases for V and 4 bases for J; bases not matched to a gene: 2. The germline gives CDR1 SQVTM, CDR2 ANQGSEA. The CDR3 extends over 12 amino acids. The record originates from a study of blood T cell repertoires in COVID-19. Study overall: T cells, B-cell-depleted T cells, or PBMCs provided the cDNA or gDNA that served as material.

This receptor was obtained from a human donor in a cohort sampled during active COVID-19. Sequencing input: peripheral blood. The V and J genes are TRBV29-1 and TRBJ2-5, with 7 bases that match TRBD2. In DNA form, the CDR3 reads TGCAGCGTTGACGGGAGGAGAGAGACCCAGTACTTC. It is translated as CSVDGRRETQYF. Supplemented by reference TRBV29-1 and TRBJ2-5, the full variable domain reads SAVISQKPSRDICQRGTSLTIQCQVDSQVTMMFWYRQQPGQSLTLIATANQGSEATYESGFVIDKFPISRPNLTFSTLTVSNMSPEDSSIYLCSVDGRRETQYFGPGTRLLVL.